This entry lists 29 T cell receptor beta chains sequenced from one sample in a study of beta chain features in type 1 diabetes (dated by TCRdb to 2016 to 2018). Libraries were built with the immunoSEQ multiplex PCR assay. The entire isolated RNA was reverse transcribed using the High Capacity cDNA Reverse Transcription Kit, and thus expressed TCRB transcripts were sequenced. The clones in this table, taken by TCRdb from immuneACCESS, are in-frame only. Not every clone is retained; where verified, under half of the shortfall comes from an unresolved V gene, and the cause of the rest is unknown. The sample data list about 900,000 clones, and 17% of these were observed just once. 0.02% to 0.025% of the sample belongs to the ten largest clones. The sample consisted of naive CD4+ T cells from blood. The cell subset or site tag for this specimen amounts to: true naive CD4+ T cells. The receptors were gathered from a woman in her late teens or twenties in good health.

In its sample, this clone was seen a few times. V and J are TRBV27 and TRBJ2-7, with 7 bases aligning to TRBD2. The ends lost 5 bases at V and 4 bases at J; junction bases unmatched: 8. CDR1 and CDR2 from the germline V gene are MNHEY and SMNVEV (reference sequence). The CDR3 runs to 14 residues. Written as DNA, the CDR3 is TGTGCCAGCAGTCGAAGCGGGATACCTTACGAGCAGTACTTC. Its protein product is CASSRSGIPYEQYF.

The chain recombines TRBV7-2 with TRBJ2-3; unclear D gene. Between the trimmed V and J ends, which lost 1 base and 0 bases, there was a span of 8 bases. This CDR3 comprises 15 residues. Germline assignment: CDR1 SGHTA and CDR2 FQGNSA. The CDR3, as DNA: TGTGCCAGCAGCTTAGTGTCTCCTAGCACAGATACGCAGTATTTT. This encodes CASSLVSPSTDTQYF.

This clone was seen a few times. The chain employs TRBV7-6 and TRBJ2-2, with D unclear. The CDR3 runs 14 residues. Germline CDR1 reads SGHVS; CDR2 reads FNYEAQ. The V and J ends lost 5 bases and 1 base respectively, with 8 bases between them. The CDR3 is CASSEPMNTGELFF. The CDR3, as DNA: TGTGCCAGCAGCGAACCGATGAACACCGGGGAGCTGTTTTTT.

This clone showed up just a few times. The chain uses TRBV6-1 and TRBJ1-2; 12 bases agree with TRBD1. CDR3 size: 16 residues. The germline V gene has CDR1 MNHNS and CDR2 SASEGT. With V trimmed by 2 bases and J by 8 bases, 9 bases remained unmatched. Here the CDR3 DNA reads TGTGCCAGCAGTGAACTACCGGGACAGGGGGCGCAAGGCTACACCTTC. This encodes CASSELPGQGAQGYTF.

This chain links TRBV4-3 with TRBJ2-1; a possible D gene is TRBD2 (6 bases). The CDR3 has 13 residues. V was cut by 4 bases and J by 7 bases, with 11 bases left in between. Per germline, CDR1 LGHNA and CDR2 YSLEER. CDR3 nucleotides: TGCGCCAGCAGCCGGTCGGGGAGGAATGAGCAGTTCTTC. Translation: CASSRSGRNEQFF.

This clone has just a few counts. Other DNA sequences of this sample code for an identical CDR3. This rearrangement joins TRBV7-3 to TRBJ2-3, with 10 bases identical to TRBD2. The CDR3 consists of 15 residues. Germline assignment: CDR1 SGHTA and CDR2 FQGTGA. The J segment lost 1 base and the V segment lost 4 bases, leaving 2 bases of the junction unmatched. Written as DNA, the CDR3 is TGTGCCAGCAGCTCTAGCGGGAGAGGCACAGATACGCAGTATTTT. Residues: CASSSSGRGTDTQYF.

The chain is built from TRBV27 and TRBJ2-5, with 10 positions matching TRBD2. V was pared by 7 bases and J by 5 bases, with 13 bases of the junction left unmatched. Germline values: CDR1 MNHEY, CDR2 SMNVEV (reference sequence). The CDR3 sequence is 16 residues long. CDR3 region: CASTPRASGSSETQYF. CDR3 sequence (DNA): TGTGCCAGCACGCCCCGGGCTAGCGGGAGTTCGGAGACCCAGTACTTC.

This chain joins TRBV7-9 and TRBJ2-3; D unresolved. The V end lost 5 bases, the J end lost 3 bases, and 12 bases lay between the germline ends. The CDR3 spans 14 residues. Germline V gives CDR1 SEHNR, CDR2 FQNEAQ (reference sequence). CDR3 bases: TGTGCCAGCAGCCCGCCGTTCAGAACAGATACGCAGTATTTT. Protein: CASSPPFRTDTQYF.

The chain couples TRBV4-3 to TRBJ2-1; 10 bases fit TRBD2. Germline loops: CDR1 LGHNA, CDR2 YSLEER. This CDR3 comprises 14 residues. V shed 8 bases and J 4 bases; nucleotides not matched to a gene: 5. CDR3 sequence: CASGKREGYNEQFF. The CDR3 DNA follows: TGCGCCAGCGGAAAGCGGGAGGGATACAATGAGCAGTTCTTC.

This clone was counted between two and nine times. The chain has TRBV18 and TRBJ1-4; maybe TRBD1 (5 bases). The germline V gene has CDR1 KGHSH and CDR2 LQKENI. V lost 3 bases, J lost 5 bases, and 10 bases lay in between. The CDR3 length is 14 residues. The CDR3 nucleotides read TGTGCCAGCTCACCCAGGGACGGAAATGAAAAACTGTTTTTT. This sequence encodes CASSPRDGNEKLFF. The full variable domain, in which reference TRBV18 and TRBJ1-4 provide the parts outside the CDR3, is NAGVMQNPRHLVRRRGQEARLRCSPMKGHSHVYWYRQLPEEGLKFMVYLQKENIIDESGMPKERFSAEFPKEGPSILRIQQVVRGDSAAYFCASSPRDGNEKLFFGSGTQLSVL.

This clone was counted ten times or more. This chain joins TRBV21-1 and TRBJ2-1; TRBD2 reflects the table's D call only, with no check against the DNA. TRBV21-1 is a listed pseudogene. CDR3 size: 13 residues. The CDR3 is CASTTEEGLLQFF. CDR3 DNA: TGTGCCAGCACCACTGAGGAGGGGCTCCTTCAGTTCTTC.

V usage is TRBV7-9 and J usage is TRBJ2-3; 7 bases are a match to TRBD2. The CDR3 runs to 14 residues. The junction had 9 bases not matched to a gene; V was cut back by 3 bases and J by 9 bases. CDR1 SEHNR and CDR2 FQNEAQ come from the germline V gene (reference sequence). This chain's CDR3 is CASSFSGQAGTQYF. The CDR3 DNA reads as TGTGCCAGCAGCTTTAGCGGGCAAGCCGGGACGCAGTATTTT.

In its sample, this clone was seen a few times. V gene TRBV27 combines with J gene TRBJ1-1; D might be TRBD1 (6 bases). V lost 6 bases and J lost 0, with 11 bases in between. Germline-derived CDR1 and CDR2 are MNHEY and SMNVEV (reference sequence). The CDR3 consists of 14 residues. The CDR3 sequence is CASRRQDLNTEAFF. As DNA, the CDR3 is TGTGCCAGCAGGAGACAGGACCTGAACACTGAAGCTTTCTTT.

This clone was picked up a small number of times. V gene TRBV25-1 combines with J gene TRBJ2-2; D is possibly TRBD1 or TRBD2 (6 bases each). Germline V gene data show CDR1 as MGHDK and CDR2 as SYGVNS. The CDR3 is 18 amino acids. V lost 3 bases to trimming and J lost 1 base, with 18 bases between them. CDR3 protein: CASSDSFGGQGNTGELFF. CDR3 in DNA: TGTGCCAGCAGTGATAGTTTCGGGGGACAAGGGAACACCGGGGAGCTGTTTTTT.

A few counts support this clone. V usage is TRBV6-5 and J usage is TRBJ1-5; possibly TRBD1 for D (5 bases). This CDR3 is built from 15 residues. CDR1 and CDR2 from the germline V gene are MNHEY and SVGAGI. Between the trimmed V and J ends, which lost 2 bases and 1 base, there was a span of 9 bases. The CDR3 DNA reads TGTGCCAGCAGTTACGGGGGTATGAGCAATCAGCCCCAGCATTTT. Its translation is CASSYGGMSNQPQHF.

This clone came up a few times. The chain is built from TRBV18 and TRBJ2-1; 9 nucleotides line up with TRBD2. This CDR3 has 14 amino acids. Germline V gene data show CDR1 as KGHSH and CDR2 as LQKENI. V lost 3 bases, J lost 13 bases, and 10 bases stayed unmatched. CDR3 region: CASSPPGTSLPQFF. In DNA, the CDR3 is TGTGCCAGCTCACCTCCCGGGACTAGCTTGCCCCAGTTCTTC.

This clone was observed a handful of times. V usage is TRBV4-1 and J usage is TRBJ2-5; tentatively, D is TRBD1 (5 bases). Trimming cost V 4 bases and J 0 bases, with 15 bases left between them. The CDR3 is 16 residues long. Germline V lookup: CDR1 MGHRA, CDR2 YSYEKL. CDR3 nucleotides: TGCGCCAGCAGCCCACAGGACGGTTTGTACCAAGAGACCCAGTACTTC. Its protein is CASSPQDGLYQETQYF.

This chain joins TRBV10-1 and TRBJ2-1; 9 positions agree with TRBD1. This CDR3 comprises 14 residues. Germline values: CDR1 WNHNN, CDR2 SYGVQD (reference sequence). V gave up 9 bases and J gave up 9 bases; unmatched junction bases: 12. The CDR3 DNA is TGCGCCAGTAACACAGGGGGCACCGCCGGTGAGCAGTTCTTC. This encodes CASNTGGTAGEQFF.

The chain joins TRBV4-3 to TRBJ2-7; TRBD2 aligns across 7 bases. This CDR3 contains 16 residues. Germline CDR1 LGHNA, CDR2 YSLEER. V lost 1 base and J lost 0; bases outside the gene matches: 6. The CDR3 DNA sequence: TGCGCCAGCAGCCAAGGAGGCGGGAGTTCCTCCTACGAGCAGTACTTC. This sequence encodes CASSQGGGSSSYEQYF.

This clone was counted a few times. The CDR3 protein is CASSLVGGLGYEQYF. The CDR3 bases are TGTGCCAGCAGCTTAGTTGGCGGCTTGGGCTACGAGCAGTACTTC. The chain links TRBV7-8 to TRBJ2-7; D unclear. Germline V gene sequence: CDR1 SGHVS, CDR2 FQNEAQ. The CDR3 covers 15 residues. V lost 1 base to trimming and J lost 3 bases, with 13 bases between them. Drawing the rest from reference TRBV7-8 and TRBJ2-7, the complete variable domain is GAGVSQSPRYKVAKRGQDVALRCDPISGHVSLFWYQQALGQGPEFLTYFQNEAQLDKSGLPSDRFFAERPEGSVSTLKIQRTQQEDSAVYLCASSLVGGLGYEQYFGPGTRLTVT.

This clone has just a few counts. The chain joins TRBV11-2 to TRBJ2-1, with 9 bases lining up with TRBD2. This CDR3 has 16 amino acids. Germline V CDR1 and CDR2: SGHAT, FQNNGV. V lost 5 bases, J lost 6 bases, and 11 bases stayed unmatched. This chain's CDR3 is CASSIAGTSLSNEQFF. Here the CDR3 DNA reads TGTGCCAGCAGCATAGCCGGGACTAGCCTATCCAATGAGCAGTTCTTC.

The rearrangement links TRBV7-2 to TRBJ2-5; 14 bases fit TRBD2. Losses at the gene ends were 5 bases for V and 2 bases for J; bases not matched to a gene: 7. The CDR3 sequence is 17 residues long. Germline CDR1 SGHTA, CDR2 FQGNSA. The CDR3 sequence: CASSATWTSGRQETQYF. The CDR3 DNA reads as TGTGCCAGCAGCGCGACCTGGACTAGCGGGAGGCAAGAGACCCAGTACTTC.

The chain combines TRBV10-3 with TRBJ2-2; TRBD2 matches at 10 bases. Germline V gene data show CDR1 as ENHRY and CDR2 as SYGVKD. V was clipped by 11 bases and J by 5 bases; unmatched bases: 5. The CDR3 sequence is 13 residues long. DNA of the CDR3: TGTGCCGCTGCTAGCGGGAGAACCGGGGAGCTGTTTTTT. Protein product: CAAASGRTGELFF.

The rearrangement uses TRBV11-2 and TRBJ2-6; no clear D. There are 15 residues in the CDR3. Germline CDR1 is SGHAT and CDR2 is FQNNGV. V lost 2 bases and J 0 bases, leaving 5 bases between the germline ends. DNA of the CDR3: TGTGCCAGCAGCTTAACGGTCTCTGGGGCCAACGTCCTGACTTTC. Translation gives CASSLTVSGANVLTF.

A note on this clone: This CDR3 is also generated by other DNA sequences in the sample. The V call is TRBV19, the J call TRBJ1-5; D is perhaps TRBD1 (5 bases). The germline gives CDR1 LNHDA, CDR2 SQIVND (reference sequence). This CDR3 is built from 13 residues. Trimming left V 5 bases short and J 7 bases short, with 12 bases between. The CDR3 loop is CASSRQGGQPQHF. The CDR3 region has the DNA TGTGCCAGTAGTCGGCAGGGAGGACAGCCCCAGCATTTT.

This clone has only a few counts. The chain carries TRBV18 and TRBJ1-6; 11 bases are a match to TRBD1. Germline CDR1 is KGHSH and CDR2 is LQKENI. The V segment lost 4 bases and the J segment 10 bases; nucleotides outside the gene matches: 6. CDR3 length: 15 residues. CDR3 region: CASSLGTGGVSPLHF. CDR3 DNA sequence: TGTGCCAGCTCACTCGGGACAGGGGGAGTCTCACCCCTCCACTTT.

This clone appeared a few times. This chain connects TRBV7-2 to TRBJ2-5; D possibly corresponds to TRBD2 (5 bases). Trimming stripped 1 base from V and 7 bases from J, with 7 bases between. CDR1 and CDR2 (germline): SGHTA, FQGNSA. CDR3 length: 12 residues. The CDR3 here is CASSLVRGTQYF. DNA of the CDR3: TGTGCCAGCAGCTTAGTTCGGGGGACCCAGTACTTC. The full variable domain, with the rest looked up from reference TRBV7-2 and TRBJ2-5, is GAGVSQSPSNKVTEKGKDVELRCDPISGHTALYWYRQSLGQGLEFLIYFQGNSAPDKSGLPSDRFSAERTGGSVSTLTIQRTQQEDSAVYLCASSLVRGTQYFGPGTRLLVL.

This clone was observed a few times. The rearrangement uses TRBV10-2 and TRBJ2-1; no clear D. The CDR3 sequence is 14 residues long. Trimming removed 6 bases at V and 15 bases at J, with 24 bases between. Germline CDR1 and CDR2: WSHSY and SAAADI. CDR3: CASRGDYGSWAAFF. The CDR3 DNA follows: TGCGCCAGCAGAGGTGATTACGGCTCGTGGGCCGCGTTCTTC.

The rearrangement links TRBV27 to TRBJ1-1, with D possibly matching TRBD1 (5 bases). This CDR3 has 17 residues. Between the trimmed V and J ends, which lost 6 bases and 0 bases, there was a span of 20 bases. The germline gives CDR1 MNHEY, CDR2 SMNVEV (reference sequence). CDR3 sequence reads: CASRIIPGTGLNTEAFF. CDR3 DNA sequence: TGTGCCAGCAGAATTATCCCCGGAACAGGCTTGAACACTGAAGCTTTCTTT.